This T cell receptor beta chain is from a study of a mutant IDH1 vaccine in newly diagnosed glioma. Stated time point: baseline, week 1 (first vaccination visit). Indicated treatment: pre-vaccination baseline after standard-of-care therapy. Germline CDR1 LNHDA, CDR2 SQIVND (reference sequence). The V and J ends lost 5 bases and 0 bases respectively, with 10 bases between them. The CDR3 consists of 14 residues. The assay was immunoSEQ multiplex PCR, and TCRdb's table has in-frame clones only and misses some. The sample lists roughly 84,000 clones, around 79% occurring once. The source is a man in his forties with glioma. Some clones in this sample may be carry-over from other donors' samples. The sequenced sample was PBMCs, obtained from a glioma patient treated with radiotherapy, temozolomide or both. The chain is built from TRBV19 and TRBJ1-2, with a weak D call TRBD1 (6 bases). CDR3 loop: CASSRQEANYGYTF. CDR3 DNA sequence: TGTGCCAGTAGTCGACAGGAAGCTAACTATGGCTACACCTTC.